The sequence of this TCR beta chain was determined in a study of cytomegalovirus exposure and HLA in healthy donors. CMV serostatus was not recorded for this donor. Researchers ran the PCR with 60 Vbeta and 13 Jbeta primers. Using immunoSEQ multiplex PCR, the repertoire was profiled, and TCRdb retains in-frame clones only, with some absent. The sample carries over 100,000 clones, 74% recorded once. The V gene lost 3 bases and the J gene lost 4 bases, with 10 bases spanning the gap. The CDR3 has 14 residues. The germline gives CDR1 MDHEN, CDR2 SYDVKM. The source material was PBMCs. The V and J genes are TRBV28 and TRBJ1-3, with D possibly TRBD1 on 6 matching bases. The sequence derives from a human donor in good health. The CDR3 reads CASSFLGTGNTIYF. DNA of the CDR3: TGTGCCAGCAGTTTTTTGGGGACAGGAAACACCATATATTTT.